The clone carrying this T cell receptor beta chain was seen repeatedly, ten times or more. Its antigen is unknown. The data were taken from a study of T cells in Graves' hyperthyroidism and ophthalmopathy. The study's findings and limits: Ophthalmopathy could be told apart from stable hyperthyroidism with a 13 V-J model. The model foresaw ophthalmopathy a median roughly 6.3 months prior to onset.

RNA transcripts gave rise to amplified TCR beta CDR3 regions. The study used the HTBI primer set for a first-round RT-PCR of the TCR CDR3. TCRdb processed the multiplex PCR reads anew with MiXCR; each CDR3 protein has one entry. In the table there are 40,000 to 55,000 distinct CDR3 sequences, approximately 49% of which are singletons. V shed 6 bases and J shed 0 bases, with 10 bases lying between them. The germline gives CDR1 MNHEY, CDR2 SVGEGT. This CDR3 comprises 14 residues. Material for sequencing was peripheral blood or thyroid tissue (not recorded which). This TCR came from a woman between 50 and 59 years old with Graves' hyperthyroidism. This chain links TRBV6-2 or TRBV6-3 with TRBJ2-3; no clear D. The CDR3 loop reads CASSPAGSTDTQYF. The CDR3 region has the DNA TGTGCCAGCAGCCCAGCAGGAAGCACAGATACGCAGTATTTT.